This TCR beta chain comes out of a study of identical twins. Study findings and constraints: Fewer insertions characterized abundant cord blood beta clonotypes, whereas memory repertoires showed none. Researchers caution that invariant MAIT and iNKT cells could partly confound zero-insertion analyses.

The CDR3 runs to 18 residues. Germline V gene lookup returns CDR1 MNHEY and CDR2 SMNVEV (reference sequence). V was trimmed by 2 bases and J by 4 bases, leaving 24 bases between them. MiXCR, applied by TCRdb to the 5' RACE reads, yields one record per CDR3 protein. The sample consists of 690,000 or so distinct CDR3 sequences, 8.6% of them appearing once. This clonotype has just a few counts. Its antigen is as yet unknown. These sequences were also reported in another study, on yellow fever vaccine responses in identical twins.

Sample: PBMCs. This receptor was obtained from a woman aged 18-30 years in good health. V gene TRBV27 combines with J gene TRBJ2-7, with D possibly TRBD2 on 6 matching bases. The CDR3 here is CASSLKGTGGIQRYEQYF. CDR3 nucleotides: TGTGCCAGCAGTTTAAAGGGCACTGGCGGGATACAGAGGTACGAGCAGTACTTC.